This T cell receptor beta chain is from a study of cytomegalovirus exposure and HLA in healthy donors. Study at large: Earlier findings included some 100 million unique TCR beta sequences obtained from about 179 million T cells.

Findings of the study overall: Presence/absence analyses rested on an assumption that sequencing depth was roughly uniform across donors. Researchers catalogued approximately 170 TCR beta chains as cytomegalovirus-associated.

The CDR3 length is 13 residues. CDR1 and CDR2 (germline): MNHEY, SMNVEV (reference sequence). Trimming removed 2 bases at V and 7 bases at J, with 9 bases between. With respect to this clone: The target antigen is unknown.

The PCR employed 60 Vbeta primers together with 13 Jbeta primers. Repertoires were generated with immunoSEQ multiplex PCR, while TCRdb's copy carries only in-frame clones and drops some. This sample has around 80,000 clones, with around 62% found just once. The chain uses TRBV27 and TRBJ1-5; a possible D gene is TRBD1 (5 bases). Sequenced input: PBMCs. The TCR originated in a male donor in good health and CMV-seropositive. The DNA of the CDR3 is TGTGCCAGCAGTTTAGGGGGAGGGCAGCCCCAGCATTTT. Translation gives CASSLGGGQPQHF.